The 23 T cell receptor beta chains below were found in one sample sequenced in a study of identical twins. TCRdb re-analysed the 5' RACE reads in MiXCR, keeping a single row per CDR3 protein. This table has 1.5 million to 2 million distinct CDR3 sequences, roughly a third appearing once. The sequenced material came from cord blood. The receptors here all came from a newborn girl in good health.

V gene TRBV2 combines with J gene TRBJ1-1; D perhaps matches TRBD1 (5 bases). CDR3 size: 15 residues. Between the trimmed V and J ends, which lost 6 bases and 2 bases, there was a span of 16 bases. The germline V gene encodes CDR1 SNHLY and CDR2 FYNNEI. The DNA of the CDR3 is TGTGCCAGCAGGCCCCCGGGGCTAGGAAACACTGAAGCTTTCTTT. Amino acid sequence: CASRPPGLGNTEAFF.

The chain has TRBV6-6 and TRBJ2-1, with a weak D call TRBD2 (6 bases). Germline CDR1 MNHNY, CDR2 SVGAGI (reference sequence). This CDR3 comprises 14 residues. V lost 7 bases and J lost 4, with 14 bases in between. The DNA for the CDR3 is TGTGCCAGCACCAAACCTGGGGGGTACAATGAGCAGTTCTTC. Translating gives CASTKPGGYNEQFF.

This clonotype was counted only a few times. The chain recombines TRBV28 with TRBJ2-1; D is ambiguous. CDR3 length equals 13 residues. Trimming stripped 5 bases from V and 6 bases from J, with 11 bases between. Per the germline V gene, CDR1 is MDHEN and CDR2 is SYDVKM. Here the CDR3 reads CASSPRWRNEQFF. The CDR3 region has the DNA TGTGCCAGCAGTCCAAGATGGCGCAATGAGCAGTTCTTC.

This clonotype was picked up many times. DNA for the CDR3: TGTGCCAGCAGATACACAGGGAACTATGGCTACACCTTC. Protein sequence: CASRYTGNYGYTF. V usage is TRBV28 and J usage is TRBJ1-2, with D perhaps TRBD1 (6 bases). Between the trimmed V and J ends, which lost 6 bases and 2 bases, there was a span of 10 bases. The CDR3 spans 13 residues. In germline, CDR1 is MDHEN, CDR2 SYDVKM.

This clonotype occurred a few times. CDR3 in DNA: TGCGCCAGCAGCCAAGTCGGACAGGGGGCACAGCCCCAGCATTTT. Translated, it gives CASSQVGQGAQPQHF. The chain couples TRBV4-1 to TRBJ1-5; 11 bases are shared with TRBD1. The CDR3 length is 15 residues. Looked up from germline, CDR1 is MGHRA and CDR2 is YSYEKL. Trimming took 1 base from V and 7 from J; bases not matched to a gene: 3.

A few counts support this clonotype. The chain couples TRBV9 to TRBJ2-7; TRBD1 agrees at 9 bases. CDR1 and CDR2 from the germline V gene are SGDLS and YYNGEE. CDR3 size: 13 residues. The trim removed 1 base at V and 6 bases at J, leaving 2 bases unmatched. CDR3 DNA: TGTGCCAGCAGCGTATCGGGACAGGGCGAGCAGTACTTC. Translating gives CASSVSGQGEQYF.

This rearrangement joins TRBV20-1 to TRBJ2-5; D remains unclear. The germline V gene encodes CDR1 DFQATT and CDR2 SNEGSKA (reference sequence). V lost 3 bases to trimming and J lost 4 bases, with 24 bases between them. The CDR3 sequence is 17 residues long. The chain's CDR3 is CSASSIRYYRKTETQYF. CDR3 in DNA: TGCAGTGCTAGTAGTATAAGGTATTACCGGAAAACAGAGACCCAGTACTTC.

Worth noting for this clonotype: At one of its ends the junction is not consistent with the germline gene, which may arise from a read error. This sequence joins TRBV5-1 and TRBJ1-1; D may be TRBD1 (5 bases). The V gene's germline CDR1 is SGHRS and CDR2 YFSETQ. The CDR3 length is 14 residues. CDR3 sequence: CASSKGGGNAEAFF. For the CDR3, the DNA is TGCGCCAGCAGCAAGGGCGGGGGGAACGCTGAAGCTTTCTTT.

The sample holds a few counts of this clonotype. V and J are TRBV27 and TRBJ2-1; possibly TRBD2 for D (5 bases). Trimming shortened V by 4 bases and J by 4 bases, and 20 bases separated the two germline ends. Germline CDR1 is MNHEY and CDR2 is SMNVEV (reference sequence). The CDR3 extends over 17 amino acids. In DNA form, the CDR3 reads TGTGCCAGCAGTTACTCTGCCCGGCTAGCAAATTACAATGAGCAGTTCTTC. Protein sequence: CASSYSARLANYNEQFF.

The chain has TRBV6-6 and TRBJ1-6, with 12 bases aligning to TRBD1. The J segment lost 7 bases and the V segment lost 2 bases, leaving 6 bases of the junction unmatched. The CDR3 has 17 residues. From germline, CDR1 is MNHNY and CDR2 SVGAGI (reference sequence). The CDR3 protein is CASSYGTGGSSNSPLHF. The CDR3 DNA sequence: TGTGCCAGCAGTTACGGGACAGGGGGCTCCAGCAATTCACCCCTCCACTTT.

This sequence joins TRBV18 and TRBJ1-2; no clear D gene. Germline loops: CDR1 KGHSH, CDR2 LQKENI. The CDR3 contains 13 residues. V was shortened by 2 bases and J by 5 bases, with 9 bases between the two germline ends. Written as DNA, the CDR3 is TGTGCCAGCTCACCAACGCAGGAGTATGGCTACACCTTC. Translating gives CASSPTQEYGYTF.

The J gene is TRBJ2-5, the V gene TRBV20-1; TRBD2 agrees at 11 bases. This CDR3 has 15 residues. Trimming removed 5 bases from V and 2 bases from J; junction bases left unmatched: 7. The germline V gene encodes CDR1 DFQATT and CDR2 SNEGSKA (reference sequence). The CDR3 DNA is TGCAGTGCTCAACCCGGGACTAGCGGTCAAGAGACCCAGTACTTC. Translation: CSAQPGTSGQETQYF.

The rearrangement uses TRBV2 and TRBJ2-5; 11 bases agree with TRBD2. In germline, CDR1 is SNHLY, CDR2 FYNNEI. Unmatched junction bases numbered 13, after V lost 2 bases and J lost 5 bases. The CDR3 covers 18 residues. CDR3 protein: CASSEYLIAGGLGETQYF. CDR3 nucleotides: TGTGCCAGCAGTGAATATCTTATAGCGGGAGGGCTTGGGGAGACCCAGTACTTC.

The chain joins TRBV6-1 to TRBJ1-5; TRBD1 is a possible D gene (6 bases). Per germline, CDR1 MNHNS and CDR2 SASEGT. The CDR3 extends over 15 amino acids. V was clipped by 0 bases and J by 5 bases, with 11 bases between them. The DNA for the CDR3 is TGTGCCAGCAGTGAAGCGGAGGGGGAGGATCAGCCCCAGCATTTT. As protein: CASSEAEGEDQPQHF.

Turning to this clonotype: An end of the junction does not agree with germline; a read error may underlie this. This rearrangement joins TRBV2 to TRBJ1-6; 10 nucleotides align to TRBD1. This CDR3 spans 15 amino acids. Germline CDR1 SNHLY, CDR2 FYNNEI. This CDR3 is CASSRDRGYNSPPHF. The CDR3 nucleotides are TGTGCCAGCAGTCGGGACAGGGGCTATAATTCACCCCCCCACTTT.

This clonotype was observed a few times. The rearrangement uses TRBV13 and TRBJ2-3, with TRBD2 matching over 12 bases. CDR3 length: 20 amino acids. Germline trimming cut 1 base from V and 1 base from J; bases unmatched to any gene: 12. CDR1 and CDR2 (germline): PRHDT, FYEKMQ (reference sequence). Here the CDR3 DNA reads TGTGCCAGCAGCTTAGACCCCTTCGGACTAGCGGGAAGGGGCACAGATACGCAGTATTTT. Translation: CASSLDPFGLAGRGTDTQYF.

The chain uses TRBV20-1 and TRBJ2-7; either TRBD1 or TRBD2 may fit D (6 bases each). V was clipped by 3 bases and J by 1 base, with 16 bases between them. Per the germline V gene, CDR1 is DFQATT and CDR2 is SNEGSKA (reference sequence). The CDR3 has 15 amino acids. The CDR3 region is CSASPGDSLSYEQYF. The CDR3 DNA reads TGCAGTGCTAGTCCAGGGGACTCCTTATCCTACGAGCAGTACTTC.

The chain uses TRBV12-3 or TRBV12-4 and TRBJ1-1, with a possible D match to TRBD1 (6 bases). Trimming left V 6 bases short and J 2 bases short, with 13 bases between. This CDR3 comprises 14 residues. CDR3 sequence reads: CASSLQGFNTEAFF. The CDR3 nucleotides read TGTGCCAGCAGCCTACAGGGCTTTAACACTGAAGCTTTCTTT.

The genes are TRBV21-1 and TRBJ1-1. TRBV21-1 is recorded as a pseudogene. The CDR3 spans 17 residues. In DNA form, the CDR3 reads TGTGCCAGCAGCCTCCAAAGGGCAGCGGGAATGAACACTGAAGCTTTCTTT. Its translation is CASSLQRAAGMNTEAFF.

This clonotype has only a few counts. V and J are TRBV11-2 and TRBJ2-7; D is ambiguous. V gave up 0 bases and J gave up 2 bases, with 11 bases separating them. This CDR3 region has 15 residues. Germline V gene lookup returns CDR1 SGHAT and CDR2 FQNNGV. CDR3: CASSLEVGRAYEQYF. The DNA of the CDR3 is TGTGCCAGCAGCTTAGAGGTCGGGCGCGCCTACGAGCAGTACTTC.

The rearrangement uses TRBV24-1 and TRBJ2-3; D gene unclear. The germline V gene has CDR1 KGHDR and CDR2 SFDVKD. V dropped 3 bases and J dropped 4 bases, with 7 bases sitting between them. This CDR3 is 13 amino acids long. The CDR3 loop reads CATSDPLSDTQYF. The CDR3 nucleotides read TGTGCCACCAGTGATCCACTGTCAGATACGCAGTATTTT.

This clonotype occurred a few times. The gene calls are TRBV20-1 and TRBJ2-5; TRBD1 matches at 7 bases. TRBJ2-7 explains the end of the DNA better; the J call may be wrong. CDR3 length equals 14 residues. Germline CDR1 reads DFQATT; CDR2 reads SNEGSKA (reference sequence). CDR3 sequence (DNA): TGCAGTGCTAGAGGCAACAGGGGTTTCTACGAGCAGTACTTC. Its protein product is CSARGNRGFYEQYF.

Concerning this clonotype itself: The junction departs from germline at one end; a sequencing error may be responsible. The chain employs TRBV19 and TRBJ1-1, with 8 positions matching TRBD1. CDR3 length: 18 residues. Germline CDR1 and CDR2: LNHDA and SQIVND (reference sequence). CDR3 bases: TGTGCCAGCAGTACCGGACAGGGAGGAAGAGGGTGGAGCACTGAAGCTTTCTTT. It translates to CASSTGQGGRGWSTEAFF. Filled out from reference TRBV19 and TRBJ1-1, the complete variable domain reads DGGITQSPKYLFRKEGQNVTLSCEQNLNHDAMYWYRQDPGQGLRLIYYSQIVNDFQKGDIAEGYSVSREKKESFPLTVTSAQKNPTAFYLCASSTGQGGRGWSTEAFFGQGTRLTVV.